This T cell receptor (beta chain) was obtained from a study of T cells of healthy individuals. This CDR3 comprises 10 residues. V lost 11 bases and J 6 bases, leaving 7 bases between the germline ends. Per germline, CDR1 SEHNR and CDR2 FQNEAQ (reference sequence). A single record per CDR3 protein comes from TCRdb applying MiXCR to the 5' RACE reads. Of nearly 100,000 distinct CDR3 sequences in the sample, 17% were seen once. The TCR originated in a human donor in good health. This chain links TRBV7-9 with TRBJ2-2, with D perhaps matching TRBD1 or TRBD2 (5 bases each). CDR3 DNA: TGTGCCGGGGGACCCGGGGAGCTGTTTTTT. This codes for CAGGPGELFF.